These 17 T cell receptor beta chains were all obtained from the same sample, sequenced in a study of blood T cell repertoires in COVID-19. Clones were sequenced by immunoSEQ multiplex PCR, and TCRdb holds only the in-frame ones, with some missing. The data hold 52,000 or so clones, with 60% to 85% observed a single time. Sequencing used peripheral blood. Receptors were obtained from a human donor in a cohort sampled during active COVID-19.

The chain combines TRBV5-6 with TRBJ1-1; D perhaps matches TRBD1 (6 bases). There are 14 residues in the CDR3. V lost 4 bases to trimming and J lost 3 bases, with 13 bases between them. The germline V gene has CDR1 SGHDT and CDR2 YYEEEE. Here the CDR3 DNA reads TGTGCCAGCAGCATAGGGGGATGGGACACTGAAGCTTTCTTT. Its protein is CASSIGGWDTEAFF.

The chain links TRBV25-1 to TRBJ1-4, with D unresolved. The CDR3 spans 13 residues. V was cut by 6 bases and J by 7 bases, with 12 bases left in between. CDR1 and CDR2 (germline): MGHDK, SYGVNS. The CDR3 nucleotides are TGTGCCAGCAGACGGGTAGTAGGTGAAAAACTGTTTTTT. Translating gives CASRRVVGEKLFF.

This chain uses TRBV28 with TRBJ1-1; 9 bases are a match to TRBD1. Germline CDR1 MDHEN, CDR2 SYDVKM. The CDR3 contains 14 residues. The CDR3 here is CVSTGGGMNTEAFF. The CDR3 DNA is TGTGTGTCGACAGGGGGGGGGATGAACACTGAAGCTTTCTTT.

The chain links TRBV6-4 to TRBJ1-1; possibly TRBD1 for D (5 bases). The CDR3 has 14 amino acids. The V gene's germline CDR1 is MRHNA and CDR2 SNTAGT. The V and J ends lost 3 bases and 6 bases respectively, with 14 bases between them. CDR3 nucleotides: TGTGCCAGCAGTGAAGGAGGGTCCAGGGCTGAAGCTTTCTTT. This codes for CASSEGGSRAEAFF.

The rearrangement uses TRBV28 and TRBJ1-2; D unresolved. V lost 3 bases and J lost 3, with 8 bases in between. The CDR3 totals 13 residues. CDR1 is MDHEN and CDR2 is SYDVKM in the germline V gene. The chain's CDR3 is CASSLGGHYGYTF. DNA for the CDR3: TGTGCCAGCAGTTTGGGCGGGCACTATGGCTACACCTTC.

A few counts support this clone. The chain recombines TRBV29-1 with TRBJ1-2, with D unclear. The V end lost 7 bases, the J end lost 3 bases, and 9 bases lay between the germline ends. The V gene's germline CDR1 is SQVTM and CDR2 ANQGSEA. The CDR3 contains 11 residues. Here the CDR3 reads CSGGEYYGYTF. Written as DNA, the CDR3 is TGCAGCGGAGGAGAGTACTATGGCTACACCTTC.

The chain recombines TRBV29-1 with TRBJ1-2, with 7 bases identical to TRBD1. CDR1 and CDR2 (germline): SQVTM, ANQGSEA. The CDR3 has 15 residues. The V and J ends lost 5 bases and 0 bases, in that order; junction bases with no gene match: 9. CDR3 sequence (DNA): TGCAGCGTTATCGGGGGGGACAGACCTAACTATGGCTACACCTTC. Encoded protein: CSVIGGDRPNYGYTF.

This clone was counted a few times. The V call is TRBV2, the J call TRBJ2-1; possible D gene TRBD1, 6 bases. The V gene lost 5 bases and the J gene lost 5 bases, with 7 bases spanning the gap. The CDR3 has 12 amino acids. Germline CDR1 reads SNHLY; CDR2 reads FYNNEI. CDR3 sequence: CASSRQDNEQFF. Written as DNA, the CDR3 is TGTGCCAGCAGTCGACAGGACAATGAGCAGTTCTTC.

The chain couples TRBV6-5 to TRBJ2-5, with 8 bases that match TRBD2. The CDR3 contains 14 residues. Per germline, CDR1 MNHEY and CDR2 SVGAGI. Germline trimming cut 10 bases from V and 5 bases from J; bases unmatched to any gene: 12. The CDR3 loop is CATSGAGAGETQYF. The DNA for the CDR3 is TGTGCCACCTCTGGAGCGGGGGCGGGGGAGACCCAGTACTTC.

This chain links TRBV27 with TRBJ1-1; TRBD1 aligns across 9 bases. Germline lookup yields CDR1 MNHEY and CDR2 SMNVEV (reference sequence). The junction had 3 bases not matched to a gene; V was cut back by 3 bases and J by 4 bases. The CDR3 contains 14 residues. CDR3 residues: CASSFTGGGTEAFF. CDR3 coding DNA: TGTGCCAGCAGTTTCACAGGGGGCGGCACTGAAGCTTTCTTT.

The chain has TRBV6-4 and TRBJ1-2; 8 bases map to TRBD1. V gave up 4 bases and J gave up 8 bases; unmatched junction bases: 6. Germline CDR1 reads MRHNA; CDR2 reads SNTAGT. CDR3 length: 13 amino acids. Here the CDR3 DNA reads TGTGCCAGCAGTGCCACAGGGGGAAAGGGCTACACCTTC. Its protein is CASSATGGKGYTF.

This clone was observed many times. The chain carries TRBV6-5 and TRBJ2-2; D might be TRBD1 (5 bases). V was pared by 10 bases and J by 3 bases, with 12 bases between. The CDR3 runs to 13 residues. CDR1 and CDR2 (germline): MNHEY, SVGAGI. The chain's CDR3 is CANQGGDTGELFF. The CDR3 DNA follows: TGTGCCAATCAGGGTGGAGACACCGGGGAGCTGTTTTTT.

V gene TRBV19 combines with J gene TRBJ2-7; 7 nucleotides line up with TRBD2. The CDR3 consists of 15 residues. Germline V gives CDR1 LNHDA, CDR2 SQIVND (reference sequence). The V and J ends lost 5 bases and 0 bases, in that order; junction bases with no gene match: 7. The CDR3 DNA reads as TGTGCCAGTAGTTGGTCTAGCGGCCCCTCCTACGAGCAGTACTTC. As protein: CASSWSSGPSYEQYF.

This clone has just one count. This sequence joins TRBV5-1 and TRBJ1-2; D is possibly TRBD1 (6 bases). The CDR3 consists of 13 residues. Trimming left V 0 bases short and J 10 bases short, with 13 bases between. Germline assignment: CDR1 SGHRS and CDR2 YFSETQ. The CDR3 region has the DNA TGCGCCAGCAGCTTGGTGGTGAGGGGGATCTACACCTTC. Translation gives CASSLVVRGIYTF.

The gene calls are TRBV3-1 (or the pseudogene TRBV3-2) and TRBJ1-2; 10 nucleotides match TRBD1. Germline CDR1 is LGHDT and CDR2 is YNNKEL (reference sequence). V was clipped by 4 bases and J by 8 bases; unmatched bases: 7. The CDR3 extends over 14 amino acids. Here the CDR3 reads CASSPGTGAYGYTF. As DNA, the CDR3 is TGTGCCAGCAGCCCTGGGACAGGGGCTTACGGCTACACCTTC.

The J gene is TRBJ1-1, the V gene TRBV7-8; D call uncertain. The CDR3 is made up of 15 amino acids. The germline V gene encodes CDR1 SGHVS and CDR2 FQNEAQ. V shed 3 bases and J shed 0 bases, with 11 bases lying between them. The CDR3 reads CASSFRSPLNTEAFF. CDR3 bases: TGTGCCAGCAGCTTCCGTTCCCCTTTGAACACTGAAGCTTTCTTT.

The gene calls are TRBV27 and TRBJ1-5, with 7 nucleotides matching TRBD1. After removal of 6 bases from V and 8 bases from J, the junction contained 13 bases not matched to a gene. CDR3 size: 15 residues. Germline CDR1 MNHEY, CDR2 SMNVEV (reference sequence). CDR3 DNA: TGTGCCAGCAGATACTCAGGGGGGCTCTTTGAGCCCCAGCATTTT. Its protein product is CASRYSGGLFEPQHF.